Listed below are T cell receptor beta chains from one sample, sequenced in a study of T cell responses to AZD1222 COVID-19 vaccine. Here immunoSEQ multiplex PCR was the method, and the copy in TCRdb shows in-frame clones only, minus some. The table has some 92,000 clones, over 75% seen once. This material consisted of peripheral blood, taken on day 0 of AZD1222 vaccination. These receptors originate from an adult in good health. Both conserved end residues are part of each CDR3. A D gene is named only where the DNA matches it firmly. The listing skips clone size in some rows; elsewhere it reads once, few, many or a size class.

CASSRTSGDSYEQYF	TGTGCCAGCTCACGGACTAGCGGGGACTCCTACGAGCAGTACTTC	TRBJ2-7	-	TRBV18	TRBD2
CASSLSADRSYNEQFF	TGTGCCAGCAGTTTATCCGCGGACAGGTCCTACAATGAGCAGTTCTTC	TRBJ2-1	-	TRBV27	TRBD1
CATSSRQGVDSPLHF	TGTGCCACCAGCAGTCGACAGGGGGTGGATTCACCCCTCCACTTT	TRBJ1-6	-	TRBV15	TRBD1
CASRPDREETQYF	TGTGCCAGCAGGCCCGACAGGGAGGAGACCCAGTACTTC	TRBJ2-5	-	TRBV2	TRBD1
CASSQAWTALGYTF	TGTGCCAGCAGCCAAGCGTGGACAGCATTAGGCTACACCTTC	TRBJ1-2	once	TRBV3-1/TRBV3-2	-
CATSDLGGSGELFF	TGTGCCACCAGTGATCTGGGGGGGTCCGGGGAGCTGTTTTTT	TRBJ2-2	-	TRBV24-1	TRBD2
CASSLENYGYTF	TGTGCCAGCAGCTTAGAGAACTATGGCTACACCTTC	TRBJ1-2	-	TRBV7-8	-
CASSSGTSGRNHIPYNEQFF	TGTGCCAGCAGCTCGGGGACTAGCGGGCGAAATCACATACCCTACAATGAGCAGTTCTTC	TRBJ2-1	-	TRBV13	TRBD2
CASSLGTNSGNTIYF	TGTGCCAGCAGCCTCGGGACAAACTCTGGAAACACCATATATTTT	TRBJ1-3	-	TRBV3-1/TRBV3-2	-
CASSTPGTAFF	TGTGCCAGTAGTACCCCAGGGACAGCTTTCTTT	TRBJ1-1	-	TRBV19	-
CATSPGTGAISGNTIYF	TGTGCCACCAGCCCTGGGACAGGGGCCATATCTGGAAACACCATATATTTT	TRBJ1-3	-	TRBV15	TRBD1
CASSLDGSGGRYYEQYF	TGTGCCAGCAGTTTGGATGGGTCAGGGGGTAGATACTACGAGCAGTACTTC	TRBJ2-7	-	TRBV27	TRBD1
CASSLVSTGPGNTIYF	TGTGCCAGCAGCTTAGTTTCGACAGGGCCCGGAAACACCATATATTTT	TRBJ1-3	-	TRBV11-2	TRBD1
CASSEGVAGSQETQYF	TGCGCCAGCAGTGAGGGAGTAGCGGGAAGCCAAGAGACCCAGTACTTC	TRBJ2-5	-	TRBV10-1	TRBD2
CASSYNYGYTF	TGTGCCAGCAGTTATAACTATGGCTACACCTTC	TRBJ1-2	-	TRBV12-3/TRBV12-4	-
CASISPRDRENSYEQYF	TGTGCCAGCATCTCACCGAGGGACCGCGAGAACTCCTACGAGCAGTACTTC	TRBJ2-7	-	TRBV28	-
CASSGDLVSSTDTQYF	TGTGCCAGCAGTGGGGACTTGGTATCTAGCACAGATACGCAGTATTTT	TRBJ2-3	-	TRBV2	-
CASSQSYEQYF	TGTGCCAGCAGCCAGTCCTACGAGCAGTACTTC	TRBJ2-7	once	TRBV6-5	-
CASSFVIPAQETQYF	TGCGCCAGCAGCTTCGTTATACCGGCCCAAGAGACCCAGTACTTC	TRBJ2-5	-	TRBV5-1	-
CASSMNKNTEAFF	TGTGCCAGCAGCATGAATAAGAACACTGAAGCTTTCTTT	TRBJ1-1	-	TRBV5-4	-
CASSLRTGFHYGYTF	TGCGCCAGCAGCCTGCGGACGGGGTTTCACTATGGCTACACCTTC	TRBJ1-2	-	TRBV4-1	-
CASSFSPGNTIYF	TGTGCCAGCAGCTTTTCCCCTGGAAACACCATATATTTT	TRBJ1-3	few	TRBV7-8	-
CASSAGLAGGETQYF	TGTGCCAGCAGCGCGGGACTAGCGGGAGGAGAGACCCAGTACTTC	TRBJ2-5	once	TRBV9	TRBD2
CATSRDRAGVDTQYF	TGTGCCACCAGCAGAGATCGAGCAGGGGTTGATACGCAGTATTTT	TRBJ2-3	few	TRBV15	-
CASSQDSRGYQPQHF	TGTGCCAGCAGCCAAGATAGCAGGGGTTATCAGCCCCAGCATTTT	TRBJ1-5	-	TRBV3-1/TRBV3-2	-
CASSVGKWNYTF	TGTGCCAGCAGCGTAGGAAAGTGGAACTACACCTTC	TRBJ1-2	few	TRBV9	-
CASTRTGGLTLNTQYF	TGTGCCAGCACAAGGACGGGAGGTCTGACATTAAATACGCAGTATTTT	TRBJ2-3	-	TRBV28	TRBD2
CASSLTGGYHEQYF	TGTGCCAGCAGTTTGACAGGTGGTTATCACGAGCAGTACTTC	TRBJ2-7	-	TRBV28	-
CASSVGPLSGNTIYF	TGTGCCAGCAGCGTAGGGCCTCTGTCTGGAAACACCATATATTTT	TRBJ1-3	once	TRBV9	-
CASSLGGLSTEAFF	TGTGCCAGCAGCTTAGGAGGTCTGAGCACTGAAGCTTTCTTT	TRBJ1-1	-	TRBV7-8	-
CATSDTRDDSNQPQHF	TGTGCCACCAGTGATACGCGGGATGATAGCAATCAGCCCCAGCATTTT	TRBJ1-5	-	TRBV24-1	-
CASSQDLMGTSGRNYEQYF	TGCGCCAGCAGCCAAGATCTAATGGGGACTAGCGGGAGGAACTACGAGCAGTACTTC	TRBJ2-7	-	TRBV4-1	TRBD2
CASSLVGQGKSGELFF	TGTGCCAGCAGCTTAGTAGGACAGGGGAAGAGCGGGGAGCTGTTTTTT	TRBJ2-2	-	TRBV11-1	TRBD1
CASSLAGGIYEQYF	TGTGCCAGCAGCTTAGCGGGAGGGATCTACGAGCAGTACTTC	TRBJ2-7	-	TRBV7-2	TRBD2
CASSQAGGVDEQYF	TGCGCCAGCAGCCAAGCGGGAGGGGTGGACGAGCAGTACTTC	TRBJ2-7	-	TRBV4-1	TRBD2
CASSPSTGGTTEAFF	TGTGCCAGCTCACCATCGACAGGGGGTACAACTGAAGCTTTCTTT	TRBJ1-1	-	TRBV18	TRBD1
CALRELADSYEQYF	TGTGCCCTTCGAGAGCTAGCCGACTCCTACGAGCAGTACTTC	TRBJ2-7	-	TRBV10-3	-
CASSLKEPSGSGEQYF	TGTGCCAGCAGCTTAAAAGAGCCTAGCGGGAGTGGTGAGCAGTACTTC	TRBJ2-7	-	TRBV7-9	TRBD2